The clone carrying this T cell receptor beta chain was detected only once. The sample comes from a study of blood T cell repertoires in COVID-19. In the study overall: Donors in the United States, Italy and Spain gave samples during acute or convalescent COVID-19. In each case, the material was cDNA or gDNA derived from T cells, B-cell-depleted T cells, or PBMCs.

Trimming shortened V by 1 base and J by 1 base, and 14 bases separated the two germline ends. There are 17 residues in the CDR3. Per germline, CDR1 SGHTA and CDR2 FQGNSA. Original processing methods: Counts of nucleated cells, estimated from reference gene primer amplification, were obtained. Assay used: immunoSEQ multiplex PCR; TCRdb lists only in-frame clones, some missing. Clonal size and the V and J genes are those of that table, whereas D and trimming came from the DNA. Among fewer than 350,000 clones, about 85% were seen once, and the ten largest hold approximately 3.8%. The chain combines TRBV7-2 with TRBJ2-4, with D hard to call. The TCR was taken from a woman between 45 and 60 years old with active or convalescent COVID-19. The sequencing sample was made of peripheral blood. The CDR3 spells CASSLVWAAAAKNIQYF. As DNA, the CDR3 is TGTGCCAGCAGCTTAGTTTGGGCAGCCGCCGCCAAAAACATTCAGTACTTC.